This TCR beta chain was profiled in a study of T cells in Graves' hyperthyroidism and ophthalmopathy. General study findings and limits: Blood samples included most of the expanded thyroid clonotypes exceeding 0.001. For ophthalmopathy, model prediction preceded onset by a median roughly 6.5 months.

Researchers amplified the TCR beta CDR3 regions from RNA transcripts. The TCR CDR3 was amplified in a first-round RT-PCR using the HTBI primer set. TCRdb fed the multiplex PCR reads into MiXCR, producing one record per CDR3 protein. The profile shows some 580,000 distinct CDR3 sequences, around 15% of them singletons. In its sample, this clonotype was seen a few times. Antigen unknown. Uncontrolled infection, other autoimmune disease, pregnancy or lactation led to exclusion. V shed 2 bases, J shed 5 bases, and the junction held 10 bases outside the gene matches. Germline CDR1 is LGHDT and CDR2 is YNNKEL (reference sequence). The CDR3 runs 16 residues.

The V and J genes are TRBV3-1 and TRBJ2-7, with 9 bases aligning to TRBD2. The source is a woman aged 40 to 50 with Graves' ophthalmopathy. The material sequenced was blood. CDR3 sequence (DNA): TGTGCCAGCAGCCAATTTGGGACTAGCATGACCCACGAGCAGTACTTC. This codes for CASSQFGTSMTHEQYF.